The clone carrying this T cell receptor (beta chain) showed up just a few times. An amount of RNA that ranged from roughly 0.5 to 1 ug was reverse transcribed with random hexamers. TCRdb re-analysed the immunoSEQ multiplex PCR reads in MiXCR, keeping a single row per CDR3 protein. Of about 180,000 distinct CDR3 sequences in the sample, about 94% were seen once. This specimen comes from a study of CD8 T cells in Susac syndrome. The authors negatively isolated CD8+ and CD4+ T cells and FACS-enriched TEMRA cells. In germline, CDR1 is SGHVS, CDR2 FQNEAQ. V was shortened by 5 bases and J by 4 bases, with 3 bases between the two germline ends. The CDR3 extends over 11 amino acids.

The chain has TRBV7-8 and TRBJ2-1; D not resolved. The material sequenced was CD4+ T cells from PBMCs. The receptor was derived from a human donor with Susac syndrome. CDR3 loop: CASSPYNEQFF. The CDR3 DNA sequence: TGTGCCAGCAGCCCATACAATGAGCAGTTCTTC.